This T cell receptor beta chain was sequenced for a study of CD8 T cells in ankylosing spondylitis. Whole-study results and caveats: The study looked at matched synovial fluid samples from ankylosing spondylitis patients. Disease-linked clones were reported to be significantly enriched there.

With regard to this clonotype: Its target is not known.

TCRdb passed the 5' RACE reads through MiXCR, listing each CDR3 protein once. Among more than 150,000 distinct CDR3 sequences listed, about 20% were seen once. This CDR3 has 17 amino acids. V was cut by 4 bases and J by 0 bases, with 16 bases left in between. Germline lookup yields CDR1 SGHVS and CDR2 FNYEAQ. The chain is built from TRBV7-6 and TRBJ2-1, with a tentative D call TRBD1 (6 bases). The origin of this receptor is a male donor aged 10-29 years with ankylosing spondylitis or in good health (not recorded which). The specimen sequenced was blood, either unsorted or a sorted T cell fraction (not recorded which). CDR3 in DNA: TGTGCCAGCAGCTCCAAGAACAGGGCAAACTCCTACAATGAGCAGTTCTTC. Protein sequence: CASSSKNRANSYNEQFF.